This T cell receptor beta chain was captured by sequencing in a study of blood T cells in healthy people across ages. The CDR3 is made up of 19 amino acids. Per germline, CDR1 SGHTA and CDR2 FQGNSA. V was pared by 1 base and J by 0 bases, with 19 bases between. This clonotype was recorded a few times. Alongside a J-beta primer mix, a sample-barcoded 5' primer served in a second PCR lasting roughly 7 to 12 cycles. Every cDNA was tagged by a template-switch adaptor with 12 random nucleotides. TCRdb reprocessed the 5' RACE reads via MiXCR and lists one record per CDR3 protein. The sample lists 1,300,000 or so distinct CDR3 sequences, approximately 59% seen once, with about 6.7% in the top ten.

This sequence was found in a man younger than 35 in good health. Sequences were obtained from blood. This chain connects TRBV7-2 to TRBJ2-1; D gene uncertain. CDR3 sequence reads: CASSLDGHLVFSSYNEQFF. In DNA, the CDR3 is TGTGCCAGCAGCTTAGACGGTCACCTCGTCTTCAGCTCCTACAATGAGCAGTTCTTC. The full variable domain, completed using reference TRBV7-2 and TRBJ2-1, is GAGVSQSPSNKVTEKGKDVELRCDPISGHTALYWYRQSLGQGLEFLIYFQGNSAPDKSGLPSDRFSAERTGGSVSTLTIQRTQQEDSAVYLCASSLDGHLVFSSYNEQFFGPGTRLTVL.